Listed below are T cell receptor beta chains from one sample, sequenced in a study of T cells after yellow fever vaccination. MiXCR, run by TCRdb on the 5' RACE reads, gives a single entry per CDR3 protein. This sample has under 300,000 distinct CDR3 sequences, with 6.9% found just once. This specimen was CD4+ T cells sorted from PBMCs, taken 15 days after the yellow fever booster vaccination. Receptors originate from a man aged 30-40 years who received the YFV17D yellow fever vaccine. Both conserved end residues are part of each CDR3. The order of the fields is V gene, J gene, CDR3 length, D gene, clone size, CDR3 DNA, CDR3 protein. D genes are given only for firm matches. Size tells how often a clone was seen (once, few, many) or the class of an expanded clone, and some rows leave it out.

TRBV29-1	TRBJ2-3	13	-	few	TGCAGCGTTGTGGGGGACAACACAGATACGCAGTATTTT	CSVVGDNTDTQYF
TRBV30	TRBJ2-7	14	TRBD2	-	TGTGCCTGGAGGATAGCGGGAGGGCCTTACGAGCAGTACTTC	CAWRIAGGPYEQYF
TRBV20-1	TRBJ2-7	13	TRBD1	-	TGCAGTGCTAGGAGGACAGGGGGCTACGAGCAGTACTTC	CSARRTGGYEQYF
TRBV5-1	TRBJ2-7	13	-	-	TGCGCCAGCAGCCCGCCACACGTCAGCGAGCAGTACTTC	CASSPPHVSEQYF
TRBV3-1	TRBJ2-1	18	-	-	TGTGCCAGCAGCCAAGTCCTCCGGAGTCAAAAGGGGGGGAATGAGCAGTTCTTC	CASSQVLRSQKGGNEQFF
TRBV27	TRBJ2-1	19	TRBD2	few	TGTGCCAGCAGTTTTGGACTAGCGGGAGGGTCGGACCGTTCGAATGAGCAGTTCTTC	CASSFGLAGGSDRSNEQFF
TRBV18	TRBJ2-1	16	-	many	TGTGCCAGCTCACCTCAAAGCGGGCCCTCCTACAATGAGCAGTTCTTC	CASSPQSGPSYNEQFF
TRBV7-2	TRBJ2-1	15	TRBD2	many	TGTGCCAGCAGCTTAGGAGCGGGAGCGTACAATGAGCAGTTCTTC	CASSLGAGAYNEQFF
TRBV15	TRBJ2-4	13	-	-	TGTGCCACCAGCACGGAGGGCGGAAACATTCAGTACTTC	CATSTEGGNIQYF
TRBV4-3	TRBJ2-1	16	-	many	TGCGCCAGCAGCCGAAGGGCCGTAGAGGGGACCCATGAGCAGTTCTTC	CASSRRAVEGTHEQFF
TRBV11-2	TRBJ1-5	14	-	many	TGTGCCAGCAGCGACGGACAATTCAATCAGCCCCAGCATTTT	CASSDGQFNQPQHF
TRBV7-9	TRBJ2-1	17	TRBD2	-	TGTGCCAGCAGCCAGACTTGGCAAGCGGGAGCCCACAATGAGCAGTTCTTC	CASSQTWQAGAHNEQFF
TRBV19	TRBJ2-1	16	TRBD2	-	TGTGCCAGTAGGCTCGTCGGCGGGGGAGCCTACAATGAGCAGTTCTTC	CASRLVGGGAYNEQFF
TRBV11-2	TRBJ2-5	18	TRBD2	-	TGTGCCAGCAGCTTATATAGAGGCGCGGGAGTGATCCAAGAGACCCAGTACTTC	CASSLYRGAGVIQETQYF
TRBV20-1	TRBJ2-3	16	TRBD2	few	TGCAGTGCTCAGACTAGCGGGAGCGGCAGCACAGATACGCAGTATTTT	CSAQTSGSGSTDTQYF
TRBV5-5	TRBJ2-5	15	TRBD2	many	TGTGCCAGCAGCGTGGTGACTAGCGGGAAAGAGACCCAGTACTTC	CASSVVTSGKETQYF
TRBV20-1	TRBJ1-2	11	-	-	TGCAGTGCCCCCCCCTCATATGGCTACACCTTC	CSAPPSYGYTF
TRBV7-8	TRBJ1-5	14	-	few	TGTGCCAGCAGCTCTTCTACTGTTAATCAGCCCCAGCATTTT	CASSSSTVNQPQHF
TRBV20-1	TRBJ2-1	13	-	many	TGCAGTGCTAGACCTAGCTCCTACAATGAGCAGTTCTTC	CSARPSSYNEQFF
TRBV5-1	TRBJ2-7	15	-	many	TGCGCCAGCAGCCCTTCGGGGGGCCCCTCCTACGAGCAGTACTTC	CASSPSGGPSYEQYF
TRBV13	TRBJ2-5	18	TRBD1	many	TGTGCCAGCAGCTTAGCCCGGGTCGGGACAGGGGTAGGGGAGACCCAGTACTTC	CASSLARVGTGVGETQYF
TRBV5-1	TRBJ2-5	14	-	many	TGCGCCAGCAGCTTGGTGGTCGGTGGAGAGACCCAGTACTTC	CASSLVVGGETQYF
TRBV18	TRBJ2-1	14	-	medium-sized	TGTGCCAGCTCACAATCTGTAGGGCAGGCTGAGCAGTTCTTC	CASSQSVGQAEQFF
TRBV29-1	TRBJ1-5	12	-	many	TGCAGCGTTGGGGCAGGGACACAGCCCCAGCATTTT	CSVGAGTQPQHF
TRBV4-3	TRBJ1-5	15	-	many	TGCGCCAGCAGCCAAGCTAGGACAGCTAATCAGCCCCAGCATTTT	CASSQARTANQPQHF
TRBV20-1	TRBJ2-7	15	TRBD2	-	TGCAGTGCGCAGAGTAGCGGGAGGCGCTCCTACGAGCAGTACTTC	CSAQSSGRRSYEQYF
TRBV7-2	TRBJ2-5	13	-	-	TGTGCCAGCACCAACAGGGTGCAGGAGACCCAGTACTTC	CASTNRVQETQYF
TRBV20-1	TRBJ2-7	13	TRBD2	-	TGCAGTGCTGGAGCGGGAGGACCCTACGAGCAGTACTTC	CSAGAGGPYEQYF
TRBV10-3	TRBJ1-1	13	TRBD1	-	TGTGCCATCAGAGGACAGGGGGTCACTGAAGCTTTCTTT	CAIRGQGVTEAFF
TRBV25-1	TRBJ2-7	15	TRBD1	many	TGTGCCAGCAGCGCGACAGGGAAAAGAGCCTACGAGCAGTACTTC	CASSATGKRAYEQYF
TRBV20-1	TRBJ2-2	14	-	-	TGCAGTGCTGAAGGGGCAGCGAACACCGGGGAGCTGTTTTTT	CSAEGAANTGELFF
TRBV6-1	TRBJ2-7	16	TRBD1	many	TGTGCCAGCAGGGAAGGGACAGGCGAAAGCTCCTACGAGCAGTACTTC	CASREGTGESSYEQYF
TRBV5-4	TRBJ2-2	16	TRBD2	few	TGTGCCAGCAGCTTCCCCCTAGCGGGTAACACCGGGGAGCTGTTTTTT	CASSFPLAGNTGELFF
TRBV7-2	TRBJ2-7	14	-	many	TGTGCCAGCAGCTTACAGCGGGACACCTACGAGCAGTACTTC	CASSLQRDTYEQYF
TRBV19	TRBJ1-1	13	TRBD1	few	TGTGCCAGTAGTGGGGACAGGGACACTGAAGCTTTCTTT	CASSGDRDTEAFF
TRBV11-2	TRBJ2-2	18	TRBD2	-	TGTGCCAGCAGCTCGGGACTAGCGGGAGCTTCGAACACCGGGGAGCTGTTTTTT	CASSSGLAGASNTGELFF
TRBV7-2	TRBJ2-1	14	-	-	TGTGCCAGCAGCTTAGCGCGGGACGGATACCAGCAGTTCTTC	CASSLARDGYQQFF
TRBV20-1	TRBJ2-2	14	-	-	TGCAGTGCTAGAGGGGGCGCGGGCACCGGGGAGCTGTTTTTT	CSARGGAGTGELFF
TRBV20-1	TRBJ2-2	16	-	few	TGCAGTGTTCCCCGGGGGCGGAACGCGAACACCGGGGAGCTGTTTTTT	CSVPRGRNANTGELFF
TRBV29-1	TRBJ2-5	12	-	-	TGCAGCGTTGGGCCGCCCCGAGAGACCCAGTACTTC	CSVGPPRETQYF
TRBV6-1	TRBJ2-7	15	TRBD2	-	TGTGCCAGCACCCTGGGGCTAGCGGGAGAATACGAGCAGTACTTC	CASTLGLAGEYEQYF
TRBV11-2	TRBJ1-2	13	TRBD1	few	TGTGCCAGCAGCATGGACAGGGAAGAAGGCTACACCTTC	CASSMDREEGYTF
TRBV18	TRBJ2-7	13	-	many	TGTGCCAGCTCACCTTACCCAGCCTACGAGCAGTACTTC	CASSPYPAYEQYF
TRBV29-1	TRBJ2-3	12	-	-	TGCAGCGTTTCAAGAGGGTCAGATACGCAGTATTTT	CSVSRGSDTQYF
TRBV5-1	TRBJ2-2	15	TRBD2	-	TGCGCCAGCAGCTTACCACTAGCGGAAACCGGGGAGCTGTTTTTT	CASSLPLAETGELFF
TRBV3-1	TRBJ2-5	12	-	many	TGTGCCAGCAGCCAAGTTGGAAAGACCCAGTACTTC	CASSQVGKTQYF
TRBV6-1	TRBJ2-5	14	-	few	TGTGCCAGCAGTGGCACGACAGACCAAGAGACCCAGTACTTC	CASSGTTDQETQYF
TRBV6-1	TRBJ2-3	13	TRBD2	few	TGTGCCAGCTGGGCGGGAGTTGCAGATACGCAGTATTTT	CASWAGVADTQYF
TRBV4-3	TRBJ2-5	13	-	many	TGCGCCAGCAGCCAAGGCCGGGGAGAGACCCAGTACTTC	CASSQGRGETQYF
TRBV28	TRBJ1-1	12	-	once	TGTGCCAGCAGTGGGGGGCGGACTGAAGCTTTCTTT	CASSGGRTEAFF
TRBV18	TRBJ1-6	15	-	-	TGTGCCAGCTCACTCGTCGACAAGAATAATTCACCCCTCCACTTT	CASSLVDKNNSPLHF
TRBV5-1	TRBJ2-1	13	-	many	TGCGCCACAAATCAGGGTAGGGGAGTTGAGCAGTTCTTC	CATNQGRGVEQFF